This T cell receptor (beta chain) was found in a study of monozygotic twins with inflammatory bowel disease. This CDR3 is built from 11 residues. The germline V gene encodes CDR1 WSHSY and CDR2 SAAADI. TCRdb reprocessed the 5' RACE reads and keeps a single row for each CDR3 protein, giving no DNA. The table lists 88,000 or so distinct CDR3 sequences. The V and J genes are TRBV10-2 and TRBJ2-2. This sequence originates from a human donor with ulcerative colitis or Crohn's disease, or a healthy co-twin of an affected twin (not recorded which). Sample: blood. The CDR3 reads CASLGVGELFF.